One and the same sample provided the 11 T cell receptor beta chains below, sequenced in a study of cytomegalovirus exposure and HLA in healthy donors. The PCR made use of 60 Vbeta and 13 Jbeta primers. TCRdb's copy holds only in-frame clones and misses some; the assay was immunoSEQ multiplex PCR. The sample lists approximately 100,000 clones, around 76% occurring once. Sequencing was performed on PBMCs. These receptor sequences come from a woman in her forties or fifties in good health and CMV-seropositive.

This chain connects TRBV5-5 to TRBJ1-5; D is uncertain. This CDR3 spans 16 amino acids. CDR1 and CDR2 from the germline V gene are SGHKS and YYEKEE (reference sequence). Trimming took off 0 bases at V and 3 bases at J, with 13 bases between the two ends. The CDR3 bases are TGTGCCAGCAGCTTGGAAGCGCAGCCTTCCAATCAGCCCCAGCATTTT. Translating it yields CASSLEAQPSNQPQHF.

In nucleotides, the CDR3 is TGTGCCTGGAGCCAAACAGGGGGTAGAGGGGAGCTGTTTTTT. Translation: CAWSQTGGRGELFF. This chain uses TRBV30 with TRBJ2-2, with 8 nucleotides matching TRBD1. Germline CDR1 is GTSNPN and CDR2 is SVGIG (reference sequence). The CDR3 totals 14 residues. Unmatched junction bases numbered 8, after V lost 3 bases and J lost 8 bases. Supplemented by reference TRBV30 and TRBJ2-2, the full variable domain reads SQTIHQWPATLVQPVGSPLSLECTVEGTSNPNLYWYRQAAGRGLQLLFYSVGIGQISSEVPQNLSASRPQDRQFILSSKKLLLSDSGFYLCAWSQTGGRGELFFGEGSRLTVL.

The chain has TRBV6-1 and TRBJ1-4; 10 positions agree with TRBD1. V lost 6 bases, J lost 9 bases, and 4 bases stayed unmatched. Germline V gives CDR1 MNHNS, CDR2 SASEGT. The CDR3 has 13 amino acids. The CDR3 spells CASSDRGHKKLFF. DNA for the CDR3: TGTGCCAGCAGCGACAGGGGGCATAAAAAACTGTTTTTT.

The chain has TRBV2 and TRBJ1-4; D remains ambiguous. This CDR3 is 15 amino acids long. The V gene's germline CDR1 is SNHLY and CDR2 FYNNEI. The V and J ends lost 10 bases and 6 bases respectively, with 21 bases between them. The CDR3 region is CAIQDGARRDEKLFF. The CDR3 nucleotides read TGTGCCATCCAAGATGGAGCGCGGAGAGATGAAAAACTGTTTTTT.

The sample holds a few counts of this clone. V usage is TRBV18 and J usage is TRBJ2-7; 7 nucleotides align to TRBD1. The CDR3 has 15 residues. Losses at the gene ends were 1 base for V and 1 base for J; bases not matched to a gene: 4. Per the germline V gene, CDR1 is KGHSH and CDR2 is LQKENI. The DNA of the CDR3 is TGTGCCAGCTCACCACAGAGGACAGGTTCCTACGAGCAGTACTTC. It is translated as CASSPQRTGSYEQYF.

This clone appeared a few times. The chain employs TRBV7-2 and TRBJ2-2, with 10 nucleotides matching TRBD2. Germline CDR1 is SGHTA and CDR2 is FQGNSA. There are 18 residues in the CDR3. With V trimmed by 2 bases and J by 3 bases, 9 bases remained unmatched. The CDR3 DNA sequence: TGTGCCAGCAGCTTAATTATAGCGGGGGGTTCCTACACCGGGGAGCTGTTTTTT. This encodes CASSLIIAGGSYTGELFF.

The chain employs TRBV4-1 and TRBJ2-5; 7 nucleotides match TRBD1. This CDR3 contains 20 residues. The ends lost 0 bases at V and 8 bases at J; junction bases unmatched: 24. CDR1 MGHRA and CDR2 YSYEKL come from the germline V gene. In nucleotides, the CDR3 is TGCGCCAGCAGCCAAGATCAGCGTCTAGCAAGATTTCGAGGGGGCCTAACCCAGTACTTC. This sequence encodes CASSQDQRLARFRGGLTQYF.

This clone was observed a few times. The chain has TRBV6-6 and TRBJ2-5; 7 bases map to TRBD2. The CDR3 runs 13 residues. The junction had 11 bases not matched to a gene; V was cut back by 11 bases and J by 5 bases. Germline V lookup: CDR1 MNHNY, CDR2 SVGAGI (reference sequence). CDR3 in DNA: TGTGCCGTCGAGGGTGCGGGGGTGGAGACCCAGTACTTC. As protein: CAVEGAGVETQYF.

In its sample, this clone was seen a few times. This chain joins TRBV6-1 and TRBJ1-4; TRBD1 might be the D (5 bases). Trimming pared 8 bases from V and 0 bases from J, leaving 10 bases between. This CDR3 spans 14 amino acids. Germline-derived CDR1 and CDR2 are MNHNS and SASEGT. The CDR3 loop reads CASLPTATNEKLFF. DNA for the CDR3: TGTGCCAGCCTCCCGACAGCAACTAATGAAAAACTGTTTTTT.

V and J are TRBV4-3 and TRBJ1-1, with D perhaps TRBD1 (5 bases). This CDR3 contains 16 residues. CDR1 is LGHNA and CDR2 is YSLEER in the germline V gene. The ends were cut back, 0 bases at V and 5 bases at J, with 16 bases in the middle. The CDR3 loop reads CASSQDPPPGKTEAFF. Here the CDR3 DNA reads TGCGCCAGCAGCCAAGATCCCCCGCCAGGGAAGACTGAAGCTTTCTTT.

V usage is TRBV6-6 and J usage is TRBJ1-2; TRBD1 matches at 7 bases. This CDR3 is built from 12 residues. CDR1 MNHNY and CDR2 SVGAGI come from the germline V gene (reference sequence). V lost 10 bases, J lost 4 bases, and 6 bases stayed unmatched. The CDR3 bases are TGTGCCACTAACACAGGGGCCTATGGCTACACCTTC. Protein: CATNTGAYGYTF.